A selection of T cell receptor beta chains follows, all from one sample in a study of CD8+ T cells in alopecia areata. Profiled with immunoSEQ multiplex PCR; TCRdb holds only in-frame clones, not every one. The sample yields around 250,000 clones, around 67% seen once. The sequencing here drew on CD4+ T cells sorted from blood, taken at week 0. Receptors originate from a human donor with alopecia areata. Each CDR3 is given with its conserved first and last residue.

>TRBJ2-4|TRBV9
CASSVDVGEGDIQYF
>TRBJ2-7|TRBV25-1
CASRPTGINEQYF
>TRBJ1-3|TRBV7-9
CASRGEGNTIYF
>TRBJ2-3|TRBV7-6
CASSLTVSTDTQYF
>TRBJ2-3|TRBV29-1
CSGSPLAGGTDTQYF
>TRBJ1-2|TRBV5-1
CASSLGTIPPGYTF
>TRBJ1-1|TRBV30
CALPGTGGTEAFF
>TRBJ2-5|TRBV5-1
CASSLGTSGGETQYF
>TRBJ1-2|TRBV7-2
CASSFLQNYGYTF
>TRBJ2-3|TRBV10-3
CATALGLATDTQYF
>TRBJ2-3|TRBV29-1
CSAGTAADTQYF
>TRBJ2-1|TRBV29-1
CSVVLSYNEQFF
>TRBJ2-3|TRBV6-1
CASTLAGGTDTQYF
>TRBJ2-2|TRBV7-9
CASSAGRQNGELFF
>TRBJ1-1|TRBV4-3
CASSQTTGPTEAFF
>TRBJ2-3|TRBV5-4
CASSLGGGLTDTQYF
>TRBJ2-3|TRBV12-5
CASGLSTGGADTQYF
>TRBJ1-2|TRBV27
CASSSGRAGYTF